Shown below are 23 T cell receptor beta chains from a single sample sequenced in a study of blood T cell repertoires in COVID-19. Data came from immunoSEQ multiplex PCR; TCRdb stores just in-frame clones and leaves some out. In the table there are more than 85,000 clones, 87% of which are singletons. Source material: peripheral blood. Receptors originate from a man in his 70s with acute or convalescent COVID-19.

In DNA form, the CDR3 reads TGTGCCAGTAGCCGACAGCGCGGGGAAAATTCACCCCTCCACTTT. Its translation is CASSRQRGENSPLHF. The chain joins TRBV19 to TRBJ1-6; the D gene is possibly TRBD1 (5 bases). Germline V gives CDR1 LNHDA, CDR2 SQIVND (reference sequence). The CDR3 extends over 15 amino acids. Trimming shortened V by 6 bases and J by 7 bases, and 16 bases separated the two germline ends. The variable domain in full, completed from reference TRBV19 and TRBJ1-6, reads DGGITQSPKYLFRKEGQNVTLSCEQNLNHDAMYWYRQDPGQGLRLIYYSQIVNDFQKGDIAEGYSVSREKKESFPLTVTSAQKNPTAFYLCASSRQRGENSPLHFGNGTRLTVT.

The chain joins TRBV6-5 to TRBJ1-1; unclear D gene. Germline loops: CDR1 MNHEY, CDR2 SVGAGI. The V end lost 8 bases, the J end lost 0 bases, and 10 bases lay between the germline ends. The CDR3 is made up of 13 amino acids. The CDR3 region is CASSTSMNTEAFF. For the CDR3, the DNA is TGTGCCAGCTCGACATCCATGAACACTGAAGCTTTCTTT.

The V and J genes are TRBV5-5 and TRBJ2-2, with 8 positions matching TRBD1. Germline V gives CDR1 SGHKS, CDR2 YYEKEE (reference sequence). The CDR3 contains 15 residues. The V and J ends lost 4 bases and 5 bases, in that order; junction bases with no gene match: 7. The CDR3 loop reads CASSPRTGRTGELFF. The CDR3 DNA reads TGTGCCAGCAGCCCGCGGACAGGGCGGACCGGGGAGCTGTTTTTT.

The CDR3 sequence is CATQGGPGANVLTF. DNA of the CDR3: TGTGCCACTCAAGGGGGTCCGGGGGCCAACGTCCTGACTTTC. This rearrangement joins TRBV7-8 to TRBJ2-6, with D maybe TRBD1 (6 bases). This CDR3 is 14 amino acids long. V lost 10 bases to trimming and J lost 4 bases, with 14 bases between them. From germline, CDR1 is SGHVS and CDR2 FQNEAQ.

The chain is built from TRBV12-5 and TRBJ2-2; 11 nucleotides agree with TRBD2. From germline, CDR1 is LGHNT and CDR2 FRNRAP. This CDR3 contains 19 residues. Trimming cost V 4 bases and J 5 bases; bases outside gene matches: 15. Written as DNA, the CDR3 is TGTGCTAGTGGTTCTCGACGGCCTGCGGGGACTAGCGGAACCGGGGAGCTGTTTTTT. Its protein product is CASGSRRPAGTSGTGELFF.

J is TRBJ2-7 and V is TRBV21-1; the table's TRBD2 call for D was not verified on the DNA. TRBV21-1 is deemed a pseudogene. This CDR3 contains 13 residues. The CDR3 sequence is CASSTSVTYEQYF. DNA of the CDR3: TGTGCCAGCTCGACTAGCGTAACCTACGAGCAGTACTTC.

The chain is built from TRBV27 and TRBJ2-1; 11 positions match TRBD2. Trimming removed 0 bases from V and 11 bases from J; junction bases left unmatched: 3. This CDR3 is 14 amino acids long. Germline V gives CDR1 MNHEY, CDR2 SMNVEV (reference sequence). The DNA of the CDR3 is TGTGCCAGCAGTTTATCAACTAGCGGGGGCAAGCAGTTCTTC. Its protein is CASSLSTSGGKQFF.

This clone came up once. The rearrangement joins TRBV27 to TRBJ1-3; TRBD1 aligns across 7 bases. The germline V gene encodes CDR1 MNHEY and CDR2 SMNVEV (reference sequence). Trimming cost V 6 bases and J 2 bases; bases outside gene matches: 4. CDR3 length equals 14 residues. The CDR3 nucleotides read TGTGCCAGCAGGACCGACAGGGCTGGAAACACCATATATTTT. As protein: CASRTDRAGNTIYF.

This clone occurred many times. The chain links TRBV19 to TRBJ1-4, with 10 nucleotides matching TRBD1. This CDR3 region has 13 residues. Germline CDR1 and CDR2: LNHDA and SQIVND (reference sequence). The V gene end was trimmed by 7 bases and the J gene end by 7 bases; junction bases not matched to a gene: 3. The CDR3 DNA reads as TGTGCCAGTATGGACAGGGGGGTTGAAAAACTGTTTTTT. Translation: CASMDRGVEKLFF.

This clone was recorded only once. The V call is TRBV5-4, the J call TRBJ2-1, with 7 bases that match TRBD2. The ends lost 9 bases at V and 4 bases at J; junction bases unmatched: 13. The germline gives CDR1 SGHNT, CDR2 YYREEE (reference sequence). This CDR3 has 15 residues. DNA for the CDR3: TGTGCCACCGCACCCGGGCTAGCGGAATACAATGAGCAGTTCTTC. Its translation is CATAPGLAEYNEQFF. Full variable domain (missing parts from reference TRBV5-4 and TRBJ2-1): ETGVTQSPTHLIKTRGQQVTLRCSSQSGHNTVSWYQQALGQGPQFIFQYYREEENGRGNFPPRFSGLQFPNYSSELNVNALELDDSALYLCATAPGLAEYNEQFFGPGTRLTVL.

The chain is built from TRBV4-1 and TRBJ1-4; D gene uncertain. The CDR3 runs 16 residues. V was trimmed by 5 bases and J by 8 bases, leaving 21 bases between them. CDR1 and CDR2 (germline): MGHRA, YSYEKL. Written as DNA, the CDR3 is TGCGCCAGCAGCGGACTGGGGTTTAGGGCGAAAGAAAAACTGTTTTTT. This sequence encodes CASSGLGFRAKEKLFF.

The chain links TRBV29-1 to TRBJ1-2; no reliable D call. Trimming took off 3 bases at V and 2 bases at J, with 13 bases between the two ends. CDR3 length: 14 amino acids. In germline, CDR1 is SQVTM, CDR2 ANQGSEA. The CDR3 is CSVDLSRSNYGYTF. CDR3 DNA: TGCAGCGTTGACCTGTCTCGGAGCAACTATGGCTACACCTTC.

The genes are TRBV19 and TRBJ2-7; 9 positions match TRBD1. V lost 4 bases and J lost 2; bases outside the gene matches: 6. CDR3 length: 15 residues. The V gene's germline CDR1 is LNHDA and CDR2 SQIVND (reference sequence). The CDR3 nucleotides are TGTGCCAGTAGTAGCGGGACAGGGCGGGCCTACGAGCAGTACTTC. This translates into CASSSGTGRAYEQYF.

The CDR3 DNA reads as TGCAGCGTAGCAGGGTATCCTTTTGCTTTCTTT. Amino acid sequence: CSVAGYPFAFF. The chain joins TRBV29-1 to TRBJ1-1; perhaps TRBD1 as D (5 bases). The germline V gene has CDR1 SQVTM and CDR2 ANQGSEA. V shed 6 bases and J shed 11 bases, with 16 bases lying between them. The CDR3 spans 11 residues.

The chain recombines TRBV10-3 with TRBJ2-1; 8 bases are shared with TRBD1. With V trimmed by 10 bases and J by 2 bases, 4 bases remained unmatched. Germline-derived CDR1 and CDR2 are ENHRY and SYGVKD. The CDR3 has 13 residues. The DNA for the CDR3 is TGTGCCACTTGGACAGGGCCCTACAATGAGCAGTTCTTC. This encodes CATWTGPYNEQFF.

CDR3 in DNA: TGTGCCAGCAGAATTTCCGGGACAGGGGCCTACAATGAGCAGTTCTTC. It yields the protein CASRISGTGAYNEQFF. The V gene is TRBV2, the J gene TRBJ2-1; 10 bases fit TRBD1. Trimming took 6 bases from V and 2 from J; bases not matched to a gene: 7. The CDR3 has 16 residues. Germline CDR1 reads SNHLY; CDR2 reads FYNNEI.

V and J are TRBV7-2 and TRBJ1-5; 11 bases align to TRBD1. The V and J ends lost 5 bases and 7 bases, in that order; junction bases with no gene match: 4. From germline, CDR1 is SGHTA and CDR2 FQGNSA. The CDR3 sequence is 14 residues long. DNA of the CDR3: TGTGCCAGCAGCCGGACAGGGGGCGGGCAGCCCCAGCATTTT. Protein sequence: CASSRTGGGQPQHF.

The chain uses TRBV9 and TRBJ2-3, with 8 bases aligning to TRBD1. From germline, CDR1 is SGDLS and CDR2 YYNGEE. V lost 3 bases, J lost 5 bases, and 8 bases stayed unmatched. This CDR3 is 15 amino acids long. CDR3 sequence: CASSDSTGALDTQYF. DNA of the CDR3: TGTGCCAGCAGCGACTCGACAGGGGCCCTAGATACGCAGTATTTT.

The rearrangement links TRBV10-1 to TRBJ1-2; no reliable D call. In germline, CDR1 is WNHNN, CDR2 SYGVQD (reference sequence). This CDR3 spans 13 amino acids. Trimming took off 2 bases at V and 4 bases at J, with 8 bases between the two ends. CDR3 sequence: CASSETAFYGYTF. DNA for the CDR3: TGCGCCAGCAGTGAGACAGCCTTCTATGGCTACACCTTC.

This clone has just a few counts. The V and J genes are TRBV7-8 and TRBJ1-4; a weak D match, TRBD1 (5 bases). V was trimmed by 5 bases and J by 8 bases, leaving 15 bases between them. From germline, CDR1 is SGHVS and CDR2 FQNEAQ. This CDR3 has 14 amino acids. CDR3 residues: CASSPWGVGEKLFF. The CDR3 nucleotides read TGTGCCAGCAGCCCCTGGGGGGTCGGAGAAAAACTGTTTTTT.

The CDR3 loop is CATWEWDRGRTEAFF. CDR3 sequence (DNA): TGTGCCACCTGGGAATGGGACAGGGGGAGAACTGAAGCTTTCTTT. The chain uses TRBV28 and TRBJ1-1; 11 nucleotides align to TRBD1. The CDR3 contains 15 residues. Germline trimming cut 10 bases from V and 5 bases from J; bases unmatched to any gene: 12. CDR1 and CDR2 (germline): MDHEN, SYDVKM.

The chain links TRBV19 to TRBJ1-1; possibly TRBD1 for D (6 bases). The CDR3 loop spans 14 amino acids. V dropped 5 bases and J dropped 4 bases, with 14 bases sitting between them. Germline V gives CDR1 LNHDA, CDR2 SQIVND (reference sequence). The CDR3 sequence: CASSPQGEGTEAFF. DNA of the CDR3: TGTGCCAGTAGTCCACAGGGAGAAGGCACTGAAGCTTTCTTT. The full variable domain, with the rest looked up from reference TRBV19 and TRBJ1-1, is DGGITQSPKYLFRKEGQNVTLSCEQNLNHDAMYWYRQDPGQGLRLIYYSQIVNDFQKGDIAEGYSVSREKKESFPLTVTSAQKNPTAFYLCASSPQGEGTEAFFGQGTRLTVV.

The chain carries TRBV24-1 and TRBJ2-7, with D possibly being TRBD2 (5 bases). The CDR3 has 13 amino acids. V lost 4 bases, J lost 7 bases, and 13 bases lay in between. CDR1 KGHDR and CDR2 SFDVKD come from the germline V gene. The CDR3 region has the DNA TGTGCCACCAGTGACCCAACTAGTCGGGAGCAGTACTTC. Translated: CATSDPTSREQYF.